This TCR beta chain was found in a study of human T cells and chemical hapten exposure (dated by TCRdb to about 2021). Background on the whole study: For sensitization, 2% DPC in acetone was applied to a roughly 2 cm by roughly 2 cm area of upper inner arm skin. Most of the patients in the cohort were female, and the cohort covered alopecia areata with under or over 50% scalp involvement, alopecia totalis and alopecia universalis. Blood samples were taken from patients before sensitization (week 0) and then at 2, 6 and about 24 weeks after DPC sensitization. Weekly therapeutic DPC doses were additionally applied to the scalp of patients throughout the roughly 22-week study period. Around 29 alopecia patients provided blood for TCR sequencing at one to four time points (pre-sensitization, 2, 6 and 24 weeks). Patch testing on the upper back used Finn chambers containing 0.01% DPC, with scoring done after 6 days according to International Contact Dermatitis Research Group standards. Libraries were pooled for sequencing, and per-sample TCR yields varied mainly because of small differences in library volumes within the pool. The study tracked peripheral blood TCR repertoire changes in vivo during primary and secondary sensitization to the hapten diphenylcyclopropenone (DPC) in alopecia patients.

The germline V gene (reference sequence) specifies LGHDT as CDR1 and YNNKEL as CDR2. The CDR3 runs 13 amino acids, cysteine and phenylalanine included. Just the 39-base CDR3 DNA is kept, in frame starting at base 1. V loses 1 base, J loses 3 bases, and the germline ends lie 6 bases apart. The time point label on this specimen signifies: pre-sensitization, week 0. The sample's treatment or condition, from its label and the paper: therapeutic diphenylcyclopropenone sensitization with weekly scalp DPC. Blood at each patch-test visit was drawn before the patch test was applied. To be eligible, patients had to be aged 18 to 70, diagnosed with alopecia and judged suitable for DPC therapy, while pregnant patients were excluded. Total RNA was extracted from unfractionated whole blood collected in Tempus Blood RNA tubes. The investigation overall reported the following: Repeated subsampling changed both the strength of the expansion versus patch-test correlation and the threshold at which the correlation became significant. Expanded TCRs formed significantly more large CDR3 similarity clusters than pre-sensitization or healthy control sets, consistent with antigen-driven responses. All patients had alopecia, a presumed autoimmune disease, so their immune response might differ from that of healthy individuals. A positive correlation was found between the number of PT1 expanded TCRs and patch test score, with significance reached at thresholds 8, 16 and 32 but not 4. DPC sensitization did not change the number of TCRs with a frequency above 1 in 1000, and there was no evidence of changes in global repertoire structure.

This clonotype was counted between two and nine times. Its antigen remains unidentified. Base-call qualities are not available, and no considerably larger clone is one nucleotide away. Receptor amplification or capture employed RACE. The instrument was a NextSeq 500. During library preparation, unique molecular identifiers were attached to individual cDNA molecules so that TCRs could be counted in a quantitative, reproducible way. Each blood RNA sample was used to sequence both TCR alpha and TCR beta chains. The authors' analysis ran thus. Samples had a median of roughly 91,000 TCRs, with a range from about 23,224 to 700,000. The Decombinator software suite was used to annotate the V, J and CDR3 of the TCR reads. Every sample was subsampled to the same number of TCRs (28,000) for the PS versus PT1 abundance plots. TCRs were defined as expanded if absent before sensitization and observed at least eight times at the 2-week time point. In-frame beta chains were kept once TCRdb had trimmed the public reads at Q25 with fastp and called clones with MiXCR. CDR3 protein duplicates are merged, each entry listing the most common genes and DNA. The V and J calls here are based on TCRdb, not the publication. This sample holds about 77,000 distinct CDR3 sequences; around 15% were observed only once. 4% to 6% of the sample belongs to the ten largest clones.

The sequence was obtained from a woman in her forties or fifties with alopecia areata. Some clones in this sample may be carry-over from other donors' samples. Sequenced here: whole blood, sampled in connection with sensitization to the hapten diphenylcyclopropenone (DPC). The rearrangement joined TRBV3-1 to TRBJ1-1; the D gene is unclear. The CDR3 region reads CASSQVTDTEAFF. The DNA sequence is given as TGTGCCAGCAGCCAAGTTACGGACACTGAAGCTTTCTTT.